This TCR beta chain was sequenced for a study of shared clonotypes between healthy human individuals. Findings and limits, study-wide: In having few donors, the study represented limited genetic and exposure-history diversity.

This clone was detected only a few times. Its antigen remains unknown. Original methodology: Without quality scores, immunoSEQ junctional reads could not be filtered like full-length reads. The data were produced by immunoSEQ multiplex PCR, yet TCRdb's version contains in-frame clones alone and is incomplete. V, J and clone size reflect that table, while D and trimming were determined from the DNA. The sample consists of fewer than 700,000 clones, around three quarters of them appearing once. The CDR3 spans 15 residues. Trimming cost V 1 base and J 0 bases; bases outside gene matches: 2. Germline CDR1 SGHAT, CDR2 FQDESV (reference sequence). The donor cohort consisted entirely of Caucasian adults residing in Nashville, Tennessee. Genomic DNA from unsorted samples was obtained from 83 million or so PBMCs (per sample).

The gene calls are TRBV11-1 and TRBJ2-7; TRBD2 agrees at 8 bases. The sample taken for sequencing was PBMCs. The receptor comes from a woman aged 40-49 years in good health. Some clones in this sample may be carry-over from other donors' samples. The CDR3 nucleotides read TGTGCCAGCAGCTTAGGGGGGACTAGCTCCTACGAGCAGTACTTC. This translates into CASSLGGTSSYEQYF.